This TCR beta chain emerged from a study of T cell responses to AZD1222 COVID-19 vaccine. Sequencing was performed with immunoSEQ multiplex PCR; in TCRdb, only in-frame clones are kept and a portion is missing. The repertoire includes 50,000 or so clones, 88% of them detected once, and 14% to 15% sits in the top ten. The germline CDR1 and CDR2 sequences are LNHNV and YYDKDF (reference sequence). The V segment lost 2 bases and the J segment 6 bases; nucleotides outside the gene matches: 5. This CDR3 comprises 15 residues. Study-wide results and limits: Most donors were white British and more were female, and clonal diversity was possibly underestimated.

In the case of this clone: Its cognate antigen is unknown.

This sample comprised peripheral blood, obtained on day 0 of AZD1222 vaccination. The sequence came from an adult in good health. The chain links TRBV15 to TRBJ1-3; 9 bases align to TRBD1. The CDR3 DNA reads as TGTGCCACCAGCAGATACAGGGGGCAGGAAAACACCATATATTTT. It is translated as CATSRYRGQENTIYF.